The 16 T cell receptor beta chains below all came from one sample that was sequenced in a study of blood T cell repertoires in COVID-19. The method was immunoSEQ multiplex PCR; TCRdb's version includes in-frame clones alone and lacks a portion of them. In the table there are 150,000 to 200,000 clones, 75% to 80% of which are singletons. The sample consisted of peripheral blood. The receptors were gathered from a woman aged 45-65 years with active or convalescent COVID-19.

This clone occurred once. V is TRBV29-1 and J is TRBJ1-1, with D unclear. The germline V gene encodes CDR1 SQVTM and CDR2 ANQGSEA. V was pared by 6 bases and J by 8 bases, with 16 bases between. This CDR3 is 12 amino acids long. The CDR3 DNA reads as TGCAGCGTCGCCAAACCTACTGCAGAAGCTTTCTTT. The encoded protein is CSVAKPTAEAFF.

The genes are TRBV10-1 and TRBJ1-3; D is uncertain. There are 14 residues in the CDR3. CDR1 WNHNN and CDR2 SYGVQD come from the germline V gene (reference sequence). Trimming left V 9 bases short and J 4 bases short, with 16 bases between. The CDR3 here is CARESGKKGNTIYF. CDR3 nucleotide sequence: TGCGCCAGAGAGTCGGGGAAGAAGGGAAACACCATATATTTT.

This clone was counted a few times. V usage is TRBV2 and J usage is TRBJ1-2, with 8 bases that match TRBD1. Per germline, CDR1 SNHLY and CDR2 FYNNEI. With V trimmed by 6 bases and J by 4 bases, 4 bases remained unmatched. The CDR3 has 13 residues. CDR3: CASRKDRAYGYTF. Here the CDR3 DNA reads TGTGCCAGCAGGAAGGACAGGGCCTATGGCTACACCTTC.

This sequence joins TRBV7-2 and TRBJ2-6; no definite D call. The germline V gene encodes CDR1 SGHTA and CDR2 FQGNSA. The CDR3 totals 16 residues. V was clipped by 7 bases and J by 0 bases, with 13 bases between them. The CDR3, as DNA: TGTGCCAGCATTCGAAGTGTCGGCTCTGGGGCCAACGTCCTGACTTTC. Translated, it gives CASIRSVGSGANVLTF.

This clone was found once. This chain uses TRBV15 with TRBJ1-2, with D perhaps matching TRBD1 (6 bases). Germline V CDR1 and CDR2: LNHNV, YYDKDF (reference sequence). Trimming removed 5 bases at V and 8 bases at J, with 18 bases between. CDR3 length: 14 residues. The CDR3 nucleotides read TGTGCCACCAGCGAGACCGGGGGGCCTGTCGGCTACACCTTC. Its translation: CATSETGGPVGYTF.

This clone is a singleton in its sample. The chain combines TRBV7-2 with TRBJ2-5; 10 nucleotides align to TRBD2. With V trimmed by 5 bases and J by 5 bases, 11 bases remained unmatched. Per the germline V gene, CDR1 is SGHTA and CDR2 is FQGNSA. This CDR3 spans 16 amino acids. The CDR3 loop reads CASSPSSGGGRETQYF. CDR3 coding DNA: TGTGCCAGCAGCCCATCCAGCGGGGGGGGGCGCGAGACCCAGTACTTC. The whole variable domain, filled in from reference TRBV7-2 and TRBJ2-5, reads GAGVSQSPSNKVTEKGKDVELRCDPISGHTALYWYRQSLGQGLEFLIYFQGNSAPDKSGLPSDRFSAERTGGSVSTLTIQRTQQEDSAVYLCASSPSSGGGRETQYFGPGTRLLVL.

J is TRBJ2-2 and V is TRBV3-1 (or the pseudogene TRBV3-2); 12 bases align to TRBD2. The CDR3 has 15 residues. Germline CDR1 LGHDT, CDR2 YNNKEL (reference sequence). The V gene end was trimmed by 8 bases and the J gene end by 2 bases; junction bases not matched to a gene: 3. The CDR3 reads CASLAGGPNTGELFF. The CDR3 DNA sequence: TGTGCCAGCCTAGCGGGAGGGCCAAACACCGGGGAGCTGTTTTTT.

This chain uses TRBV12-3 or TRBV12-4 with TRBJ1-2, with D possibly being TRBD1 (5 bases). CDR3 length equals 13 residues. V was shortened by 1 base and J by 5 bases, with 8 bases between the two germline ends. CDR3 nucleotide sequence: TGTGCCAGCAGTTTAGGGGGGGAGTATGGCTACACCTTC. Protein sequence: CASSLGGEYGYTF.

This clone was detected once. This chain links TRBV7-3 with TRBJ2-1; 11 bases fit TRBD2. Trimming cost V 5 bases and J 7 bases; bases outside gene matches: 10. The CDR3 loop spans 16 amino acids. Germline CDR1 and CDR2: SGHTA and FQGTGA. The CDR3 protein is CASSHKIAGGKNEQFF. The CDR3 region has the DNA TGTGCCAGCAGCCATAAAATAGCGGGAGGGAAGAATGAGCAGTTCTTC.

This clone was recorded a few times. V is TRBV5-1 and J is TRBJ1-2; a weak D match, TRBD1 (5 bases). The V end was cut by 2 bases, the J end by 7 bases, with 9 bases between. The length of the CDR3 is 12 residues. Germline V gene sequence: CDR1 SGHRS, CDR2 YFSETQ. The DNA for the CDR3 is TGCGCCAGCAGCTTAGGGGAGGGTGGCTACACCTTC. This translates into CASSLGEGGYTF.

The gene calls are TRBV4-1 and TRBJ2-1, with 9 nucleotides matching TRBD2. The CDR3 is made up of 18 amino acids. Germline CDR1 reads MGHRA; CDR2 reads YSYEKL. The ends lost 0 bases at V and 0 bases at J; junction bases unmatched: 6. CDR3 nucleotide sequence: TGCGCCAGCAGCCAAGATTCAGCGGGAGGAAGCTCCTACAATGAGCAGTTCTTC. It is translated as CASSQDSAGGSSYNEQFF.

This clone showed up just once. The chain has TRBV13 and TRBJ1-4; 7 bases fit TRBD1. With V trimmed by 5 bases and J by 6 bases, 3 bases remained unmatched. There are 13 residues in the CDR3. CDR1 is PRHDT, CDR2 FYEKMQ, per germline (reference sequence). The CDR3 sequence: CASSAGQYEKLFF. In DNA form, the CDR3 reads TGTGCCAGCAGCGCGGGACAGTATGAAAAACTGTTTTTT.

V gene TRBV19 combines with J gene TRBJ1-5, with TRBD1 identical over 7 bases. Germline V CDR1 and CDR2: LNHDA, SQIVND (reference sequence). Germline trimming cut 3 bases from V and 5 bases from J; bases unmatched to any gene: 4. The CDR3 has 14 residues. CDR3 DNA sequence: TGTGCCAGTAGTATGGTACAGGGGTATCAGCCCCAGCATTTT. This translates into CASSMVQGYQPQHF. Full variable domain (missing parts from reference TRBV19 and TRBJ1-5): DGGITQSPKYLFRKEGQNVTLSCEQNLNHDAMYWYRQDPGQGLRLIYYSQIVNDFQKGDIAEGYSVSREKKESFPLTVTSAQKNPTAFYLCASSMVQGYQPQHFGDGTRLSIL.

This clone appeared a few times. The chain joins TRBV7-2 to TRBJ1-6; a weak D match, TRBD1 (6 bases). Trimming took 5 bases from V and 5 from J, leaving 16 bases between them. Germline V gene data show CDR1 as SGHTA and CDR2 as FQGNSA. CDR3 length equals 16 residues. CDR3 DNA: TGTGCCAGCAGCGTAAGGGGCAGGGGCGATAATTCACCCCTCCACTTT. It yields the protein CASSVRGRGDNSPLHF.

CDR3 DNA: TGTGCCAGCAGCCAAGGACCCGGGGGGCCCTACAATGAGCAGTTCTTC. This translates into CASSQGPGGPYNEQFF. V usage is TRBV3-1 (or the pseudogene TRBV3-2) and J usage is TRBJ2-1; a weak D match, TRBD2 (7 bases). V was clipped by 1 base and J by 2 bases, with 12 bases between them. The CDR3 sequence is 16 residues long. The germline gives CDR1 LGHDT, CDR2 YNNKEL (reference sequence).

The chain recombines TRBV19 with TRBJ1-2; 12 nucleotides align to TRBD1. The CDR3 has 13 amino acids. With V trimmed by 6 bases and J by 4 bases, 0 bases remained unmatched. Per germline, CDR1 LNHDA and CDR2 SQIVND (reference sequence). The CDR3 region is CASRGQGAYGYTF. The DNA of the CDR3 is TGTGCCAGTAGGGGACAGGGGGCCTATGGCTACACCTTC.